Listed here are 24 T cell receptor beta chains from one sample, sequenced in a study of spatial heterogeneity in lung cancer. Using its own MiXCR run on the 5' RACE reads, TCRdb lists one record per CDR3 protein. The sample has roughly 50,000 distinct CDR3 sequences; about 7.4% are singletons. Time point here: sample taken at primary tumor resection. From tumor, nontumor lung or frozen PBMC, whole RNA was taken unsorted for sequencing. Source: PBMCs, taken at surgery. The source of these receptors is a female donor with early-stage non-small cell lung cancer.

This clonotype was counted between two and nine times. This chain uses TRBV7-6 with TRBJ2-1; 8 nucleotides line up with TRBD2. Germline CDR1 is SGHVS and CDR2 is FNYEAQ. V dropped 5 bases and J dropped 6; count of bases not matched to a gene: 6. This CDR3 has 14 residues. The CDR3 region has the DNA TGTGCCAGCAGCACTGGGACTAGGCCCAATGAGCAGTTCTTC. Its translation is CASSTGTRPNEQFF.

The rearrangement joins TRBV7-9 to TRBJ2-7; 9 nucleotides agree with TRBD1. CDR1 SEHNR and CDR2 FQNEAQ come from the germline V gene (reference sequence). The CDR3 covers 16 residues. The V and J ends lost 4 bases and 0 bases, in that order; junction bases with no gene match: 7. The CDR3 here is CASSSPGTGSSYEQYF. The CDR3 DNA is TGTGCCAGCAGCTCCCCCGGGACAGGGTCCTCCTACGAGCAGTACTTC.

The CDR3 bases are TGCGCCAGCAGCCAAGACCCTAGCGGGGTCTCCTACAATGAGCAGTTCTTC. Translating it yields CASSQDPSGVSYNEQFF. The rearrangement links TRBV4-3 to TRBJ2-1; 9 bases agree with TRBD2. Germline V CDR1 and CDR2: LGHNA, YSLEER. The J segment lost 0 bases and the V segment lost 0 bases, leaving 3 bases of the junction unmatched. The CDR3 loop spans 17 amino acids.

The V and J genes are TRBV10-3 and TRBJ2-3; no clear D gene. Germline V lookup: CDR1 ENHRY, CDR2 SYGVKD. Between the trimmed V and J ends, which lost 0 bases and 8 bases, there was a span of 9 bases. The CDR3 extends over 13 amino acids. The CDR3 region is CAISESELSTQYF. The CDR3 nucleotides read TGTGCCATCAGTGAGTCGGAGCTCTCTACGCAGTATTTT.

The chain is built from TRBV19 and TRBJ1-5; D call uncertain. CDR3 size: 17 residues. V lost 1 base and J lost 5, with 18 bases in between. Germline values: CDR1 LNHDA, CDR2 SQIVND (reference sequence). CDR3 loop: CASSIVRVGSFYQPQHF. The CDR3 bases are TGTGCCAGTAGTATAGTCCGGGTCGGAAGTTTTTATCAGCCCCAGCATTTT.

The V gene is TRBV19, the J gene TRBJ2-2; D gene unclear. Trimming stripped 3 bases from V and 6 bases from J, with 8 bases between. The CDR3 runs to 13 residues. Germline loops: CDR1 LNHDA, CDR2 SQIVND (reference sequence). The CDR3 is CASSIMGSGELFF. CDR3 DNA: TGTGCCAGTAGTATTATGGGATCCGGGGAGCTGTTTTTT.

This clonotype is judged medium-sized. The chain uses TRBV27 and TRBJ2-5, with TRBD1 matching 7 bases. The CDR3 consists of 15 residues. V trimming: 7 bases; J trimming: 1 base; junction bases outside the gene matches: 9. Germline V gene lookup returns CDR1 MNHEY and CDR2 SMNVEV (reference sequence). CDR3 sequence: CASTDRAGSQETQYF. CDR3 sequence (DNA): TGTGCCAGCACCGACAGGGCTGGATCCCAAGAGACCCAGTACTTC.

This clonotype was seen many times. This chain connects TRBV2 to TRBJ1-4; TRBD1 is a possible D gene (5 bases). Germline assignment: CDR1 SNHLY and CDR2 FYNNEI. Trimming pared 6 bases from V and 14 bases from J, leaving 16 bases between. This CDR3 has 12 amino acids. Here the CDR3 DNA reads TGTGCCAGCAGCGAATTGACATGGGGGCTGTTTTTT. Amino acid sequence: CASSELTWGLFF.

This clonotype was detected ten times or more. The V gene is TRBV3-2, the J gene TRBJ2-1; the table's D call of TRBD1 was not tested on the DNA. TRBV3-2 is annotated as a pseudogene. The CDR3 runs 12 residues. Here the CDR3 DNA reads TGTGCCAGCAGCCCACGGGGGTGTGAGCAGTTCTTC. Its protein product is CASSPRGCEQFF.

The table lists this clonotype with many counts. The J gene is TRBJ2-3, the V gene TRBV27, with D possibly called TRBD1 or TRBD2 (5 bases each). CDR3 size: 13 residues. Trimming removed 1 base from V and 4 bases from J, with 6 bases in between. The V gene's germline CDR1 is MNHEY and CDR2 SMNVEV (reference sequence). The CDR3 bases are TGTGCCAGCAGTTTATTGGGGGCAGATACGCAGTATTTT. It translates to CASSLLGADTQYF.

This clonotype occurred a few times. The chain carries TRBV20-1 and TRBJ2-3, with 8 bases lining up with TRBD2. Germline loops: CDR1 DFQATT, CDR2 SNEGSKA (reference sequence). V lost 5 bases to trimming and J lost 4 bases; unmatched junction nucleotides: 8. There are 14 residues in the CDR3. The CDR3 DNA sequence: TGCAGTGCTTATGGGGAGACTAGCGCAGATACGCAGTATTTT. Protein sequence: CSAYGETSADTQYF.

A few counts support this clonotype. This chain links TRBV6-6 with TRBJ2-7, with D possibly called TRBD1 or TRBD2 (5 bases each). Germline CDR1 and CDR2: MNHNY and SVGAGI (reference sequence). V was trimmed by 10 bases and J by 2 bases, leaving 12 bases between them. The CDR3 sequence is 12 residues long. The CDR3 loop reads CATWDGTYEQYF. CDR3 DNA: TGTGCCACCTGGGACGGGACCTACGAGCAGTACTTC.

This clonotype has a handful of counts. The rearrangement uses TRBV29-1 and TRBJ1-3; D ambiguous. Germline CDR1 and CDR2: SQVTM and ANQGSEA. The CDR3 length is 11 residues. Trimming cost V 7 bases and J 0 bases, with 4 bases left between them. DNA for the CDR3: TGCAGCGCGGACTCTGGAAACACCATATATTTT. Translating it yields CSADSGNTIYF. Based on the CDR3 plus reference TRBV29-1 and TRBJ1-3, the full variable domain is SAVISQKPSRDICQRGTSLTIQCQVDSQVTMMFWYRQQPGQSLTLIATANQGSEATYESGFVIDKFPISRPNLTFSTLTVSNMSPEDSSIYLCSADSGNTIYFGEGSWLTVV.

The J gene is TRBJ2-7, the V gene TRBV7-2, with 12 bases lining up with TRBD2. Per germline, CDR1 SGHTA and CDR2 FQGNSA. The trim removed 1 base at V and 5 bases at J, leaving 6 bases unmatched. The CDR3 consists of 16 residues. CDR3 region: CASSLGRTSGTNEQYF. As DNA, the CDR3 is TGTGCCAGCAGCTTAGGACGGACTAGCGGGACGAACGAGCAGTACTTC.

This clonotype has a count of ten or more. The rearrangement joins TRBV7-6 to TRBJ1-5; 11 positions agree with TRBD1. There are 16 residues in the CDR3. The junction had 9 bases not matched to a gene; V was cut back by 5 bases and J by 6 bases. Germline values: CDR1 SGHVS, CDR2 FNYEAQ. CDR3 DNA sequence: TGTGCCAGCAGCGCGTTGGACAGGGGGCTGGGTCAGCCCCAGCATTTT. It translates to CASSALDRGLGQPQHF.

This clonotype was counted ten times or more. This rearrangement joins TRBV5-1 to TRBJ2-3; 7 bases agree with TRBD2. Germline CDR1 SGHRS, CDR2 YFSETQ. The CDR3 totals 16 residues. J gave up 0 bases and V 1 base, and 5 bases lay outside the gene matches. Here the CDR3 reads CASSLNGRGSTDTQYF. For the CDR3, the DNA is TGCGCCAGCAGCTTGAATGGGCGGGGGAGCACAGATACGCAGTATTTT.

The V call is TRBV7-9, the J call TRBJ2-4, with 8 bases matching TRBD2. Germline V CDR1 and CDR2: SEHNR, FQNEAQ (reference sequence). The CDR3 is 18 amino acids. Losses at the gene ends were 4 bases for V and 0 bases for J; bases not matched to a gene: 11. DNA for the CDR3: TGTGCCAGCAGCTCCCCTCCTTTAGCGGGGCTAGCCAAAAACATTCAGTACTTC. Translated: CASSSPPLAGLAKNIQYF.

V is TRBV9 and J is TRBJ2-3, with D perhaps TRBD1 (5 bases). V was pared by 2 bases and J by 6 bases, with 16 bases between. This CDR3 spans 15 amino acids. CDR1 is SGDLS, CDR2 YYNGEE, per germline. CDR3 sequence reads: CASSVATVARDTQYF. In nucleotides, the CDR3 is TGTGCCAGCAGCGTCGCGACAGTGGCTCGGGATACGCAGTATTTT. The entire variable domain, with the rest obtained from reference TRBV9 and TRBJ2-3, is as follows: DSGVTQTPKHLITATGQRVTLRCSPRSGDLSVYWYQQSLDQGLQFLIQYYNGEERAKGNILERFSAQQFPDLHSELNLSSLELGDSALYFCASSVATVARDTQYFGPGTRLTVL.

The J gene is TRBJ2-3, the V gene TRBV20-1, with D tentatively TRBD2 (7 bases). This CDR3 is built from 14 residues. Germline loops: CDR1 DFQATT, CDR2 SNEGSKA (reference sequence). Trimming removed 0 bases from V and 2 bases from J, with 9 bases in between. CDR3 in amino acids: CSARERGPTDTQYF. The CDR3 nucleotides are TGCAGTGCTAGAGAGCGGGGGCCCACAGATACGCAGTATTTT.

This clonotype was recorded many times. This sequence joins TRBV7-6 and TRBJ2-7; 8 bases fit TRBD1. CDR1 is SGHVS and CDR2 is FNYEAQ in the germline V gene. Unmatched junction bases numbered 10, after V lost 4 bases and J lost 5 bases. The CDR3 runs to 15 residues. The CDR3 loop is CASSWPPRGLNEQYF. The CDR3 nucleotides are TGTGCCAGCAGCTGGCCCCCCAGGGGGCTAAACGAGCAGTACTTC.

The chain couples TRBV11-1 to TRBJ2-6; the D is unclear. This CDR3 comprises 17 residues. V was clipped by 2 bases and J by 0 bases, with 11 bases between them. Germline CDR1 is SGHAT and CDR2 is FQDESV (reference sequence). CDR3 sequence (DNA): TGTGCCAGCAGCTTATTATCACAAATCTCTGGGGCCAACGTCCTGACTTTC. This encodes CASSLLSQISGANVLTF.

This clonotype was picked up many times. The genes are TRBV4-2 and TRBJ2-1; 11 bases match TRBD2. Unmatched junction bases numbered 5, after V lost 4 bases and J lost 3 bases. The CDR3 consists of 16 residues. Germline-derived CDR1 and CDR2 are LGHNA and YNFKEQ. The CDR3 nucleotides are TGTGCCAGCAGCCCCCAAACTAGCGGGGGCTACAATGAGCAGTTCTTC. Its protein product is CASSPQTSGGYNEQFF.

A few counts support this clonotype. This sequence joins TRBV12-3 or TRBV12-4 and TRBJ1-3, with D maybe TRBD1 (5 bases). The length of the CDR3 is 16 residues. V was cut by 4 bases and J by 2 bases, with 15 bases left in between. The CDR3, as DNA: TGTGCCAGCAGTTATCGCGTAGGGGTAGCTGGAAACACCATATATTTT. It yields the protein CASSYRVGVAGNTIYF.

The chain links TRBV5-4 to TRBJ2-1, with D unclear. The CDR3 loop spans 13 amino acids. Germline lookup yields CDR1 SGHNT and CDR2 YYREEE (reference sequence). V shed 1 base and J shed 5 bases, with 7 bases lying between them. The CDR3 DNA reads TGTGCCAGCAGCTTGTGGCAGAACAATGAGCAGTTCTTC. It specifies CASSLWQNNEQFF.